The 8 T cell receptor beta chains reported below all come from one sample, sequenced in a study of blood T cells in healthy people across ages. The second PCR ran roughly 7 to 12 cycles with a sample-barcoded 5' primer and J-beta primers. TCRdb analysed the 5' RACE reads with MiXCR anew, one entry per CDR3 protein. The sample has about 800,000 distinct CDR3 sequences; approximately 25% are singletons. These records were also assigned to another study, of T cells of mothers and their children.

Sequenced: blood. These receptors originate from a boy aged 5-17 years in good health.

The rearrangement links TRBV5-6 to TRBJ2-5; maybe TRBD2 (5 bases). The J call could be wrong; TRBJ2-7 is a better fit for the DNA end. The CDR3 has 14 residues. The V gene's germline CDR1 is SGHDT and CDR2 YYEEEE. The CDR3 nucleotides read TGTGCCAGCAGCTCCGGGGAACCTTCCTACGAGCAGTACTTC. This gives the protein CASSSGEPSYEQYF.

The CDR3 loop reads CSASPAGDRGWETQYF. The CDR3 DNA reads TGCAGTGCTAGTCCTGCGGGTGACAGGGGTTGGGAGACCCAGTACTTC. The rearrangement joins TRBV20-1 to TRBJ2-5, with 8 nucleotides matching TRBD1. The CDR3 loop spans 16 amino acids. CDR1 is DFQATT, CDR2 SNEGSKA, per germline (reference sequence). Germline trimming cut 3 bases from V and 5 bases from J; bases unmatched to any gene: 14.

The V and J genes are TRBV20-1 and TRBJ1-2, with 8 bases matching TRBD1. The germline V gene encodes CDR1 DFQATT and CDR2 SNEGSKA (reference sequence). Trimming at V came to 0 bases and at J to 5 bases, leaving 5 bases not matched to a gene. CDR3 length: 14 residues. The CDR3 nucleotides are TGCAGTGCTAGAGACCCGGGACAGGCGTATGGCTACACCTTC. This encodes CSARDPGQAYGYTF.

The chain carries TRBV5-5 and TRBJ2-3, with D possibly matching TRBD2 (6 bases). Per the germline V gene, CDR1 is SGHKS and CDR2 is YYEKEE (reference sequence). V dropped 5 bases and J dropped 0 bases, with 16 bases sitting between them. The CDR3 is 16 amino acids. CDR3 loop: CASSSFRGSSTDTQYF. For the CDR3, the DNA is TGTGCCAGCAGTTCGTTCCGGGGGTCTAGCACAGATACGCAGTATTTT.

Here the CDR3 DNA reads TGCGCCAGCAGCCAATCGACAGGGTCGTTAGAGACCCAGTACTTC. Protein product: CASSQSTGSLETQYF. The chain recombines TRBV4-3 with TRBJ2-1; 7 bases line up with TRBD1. The end of the DNA is better explained by TRBJ2-5, so the J call may be wrong. CDR3 length: 15 residues. Germline loops: CDR1 LGHNA, CDR2 YSLEER.

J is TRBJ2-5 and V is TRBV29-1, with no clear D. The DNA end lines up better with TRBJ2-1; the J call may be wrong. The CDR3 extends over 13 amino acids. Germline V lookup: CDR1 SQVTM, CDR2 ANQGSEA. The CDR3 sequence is CSVEMTDYNEQFF. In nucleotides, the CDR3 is TGCAGCGTTGAAATGACTGACTACAATGAGCAGTTCTTC.

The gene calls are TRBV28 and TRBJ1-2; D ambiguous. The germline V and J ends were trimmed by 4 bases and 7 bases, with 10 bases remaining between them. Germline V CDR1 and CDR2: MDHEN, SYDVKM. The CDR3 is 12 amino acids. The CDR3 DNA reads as TGTGCCAGCAGTTCCCTCACTGGTGGCTACACCTTC. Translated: CASSSLTGGYTF.

CDR3 nucleotides: TGTGCCAGCAGCTTGGTACCTGGCACCGGGGAGACCCAGTACTTC. Its translation is CASSLVPGTGETQYF. This chain joins TRBV5-4 and TRBJ2-5; D gene unclear. The CDR3 loop spans 15 amino acids. The ends were cut back, 0 bases at V and 5 bases at J, with 14 bases in the middle. The germline CDR1 and CDR2 sequences are SGHNT and YYREEE (reference sequence).